One T cell receptor beta chain is described in this entry. No antigen is known for it. It has no much larger one-base neighbor in the sample; base qualities were not kept. The data originate from a study of blood T cell repertoires in COVID-19 (dated by TCRdb to the early 2020s). About the investigation overall: Samples from collaborators originated in the United States, Italy and Spain and spanned both the acute and convalescent phases of COVID-19. HLA class I and class II types, where available, came from metadata supplied by the sample provider rather than from assay-based typing. A de-identified subject ID, COVID-19 status, age in years and sex were almost always included in the sample metadata. The dataset comprised deeply sampled blood TCRbeta repertoires from subjects exposed to, actively infected with, or recovered from COVID-19. The prospective study material was composed of cDNA or gDNA derived from T cells, B-cell-depleted T cells, or PBMCs. A freely available public database, intended as a resource for researchers studying the immune response to SARS-CoV-2, is where the repertoires were released. Samples came from the ongoing ImmuneRACE study (first 160 participants) plus 1,254 subjects from 6 global collaborators. Study-wide findings and limitations: The quantity of clinical and demographic metadata differed by source and by participant and was supplied without curation.

TCRbeta CDR3 regions were amplified from genomic DNA using the immunoSEQ Assay, a bias-controlled multiplex PCR. The published analysis was carried out like this. The number of nucleated cells in each sample was estimated from the amplification of reference gene primers within the assay. To quantify the absolute abundance of each unique TCRbeta CDR3 rearrangement, sequence reads were collapsed and filtered. For each sample, productive Simpson clonality was calculated by taking the square root of Simpson's diversity index across productive rearrangements. Imported from immuneACCESS, the table was reduced by TCRdb to in-frame sequences with V and J called. These copies leave out some clones; in studies compared against another copy, an unresolved V gene accounts for under half, and the cause of the remainder is not known. V, J and clone size are those of that table, while D and trimming were read from the DNA. Here the sample has around 200,000 clones; roughly 89% occur a single time. The ten largest clones add up to approximately 10% of the sample.

In the prospective study, participants were about 18 to 95 years old, resided in about two dozen geographic areas of the United States, and were enrolled through a virtual design. In the prospective study, cohorts were assigned on the basis of participant-reported clinical history obtained from a screening survey and a study questionnaire. In the prospective study, whole blood, serum and a nasopharyngeal or oropharyngeal swab were collected from each participant by mobile phlebotomists. Prospective study participants could optionally give additional blood draws and questionnaires over a roughly two-month period. Before DNA extraction, blood samples from the prospective study were shipped at room temperature or frozen. From a lookup of the germline V gene, CDR1 and CDR2 are SGHTA and FQGNSA. CDR3 length: 16 amino acids, cysteine to phenylalanine. The CDR3 DNA has 48 bases and is translated from base 1. V is pruned by 4 bases and J by 4 bases, leaving 8 bases of the junction without a gene match.

The V gene is TRBV7-2 and the J gene is TRBJ2-7, and 12 junction bases match TRBD2. Material: PBMCs or T cells enriched from blood (not recorded which). This receptor was identified in a man younger than 35 with acute COVID-19. CDR3 region: CASSSETSGSGYEQYF. The base sequence is TGTGCCAGCAGCTCAGAGACTAGCGGGAGTGGTTACGAGCAGTACTTC.